This TCR beta chain originates from a study of radiation and T cells in renal cell carcinoma. This sample's time point: blood 4 weeks post-SBRT, at nephrectomy. Treatment given: 15 Gy SBRT to primary tumor, nephrectomy 4 weeks later. Nephrectomy followed 15 Gy stereotactic body radiation by 4 weeks. This renal cell carcinoma was of the clear cell type. The data were produced by immunoSEQ multiplex PCR, yet TCRdb's version contains in-frame clones alone and is incomplete. The sample gives roughly 58,000 clones, about three quarters of which show up once; about 6.8% is in the top ten. Germline-derived CDR1 and CDR2 are MGHRA and YSYEKL. Unmatched junction bases numbered 2, after V lost 4 bases and J lost 0 bases. The CDR3 runs to 16 residues.

The TCR originated in a man in his 60s with renal cell carcinoma. The sequencing used blood, collected from a patient whose treatment included radiotherapy and nephrectomy. The chain employs TRBV4-1 and TRBJ2-3; TRBD2 matches 12 bases. The DNA for the CDR3 is TGCGCCAGCAGCCGAGGACTAGCGGGGAGCACAGATACGCAGTATTTT. Translated: CASSRGLAGSTDTQYF.